These 11 T cell receptor beta chains share one sample of origin, sequenced in a study of CD8 T cells in ankylosing spondylitis. Study-wide findings and caveats: Within ankylosing spondylitis blood, a TCR beta motif made up of roughly eight highly homologous variants appeared to be characteristic.

TCRdb called the 5' RACE reads again in MiXCR, with one record for every CDR3 protein. The data contain around 450,000 distinct CDR3 sequences, roughly a quarter of them singletons. No antigen has been identified for these receptors. The sample taken for sequencing was blood, either unsorted or a sorted T cell fraction (not recorded which). All receptors come from a male donor with ankylosing spondylitis.

Regarding this clonotype: A much more abundant neighbour one base away suggests this may be a read error. This rearrangement joins TRBV4-2 to TRBJ2-7; 7 bases map to TRBD2. The CDR3 totals 15 residues. Trimming at V came to 4 bases and at J to 3 bases, leaving 9 bases not matched to a gene. From germline, CDR1 is LGHNA and CDR2 YNFKEQ. The CDR3 protein is CASSLARGSNYEQYF. CDR3 bases: TGTGCCAGCAGCCTAGCGCGGGGGAGTAACTACGAGCAGTACTTC.

The chain combines TRBV20-1 with TRBJ2-5; TRBD2 aligns across 10 bases. The germline CDR1 and CDR2 sequences are DFQATT and SNEGSKA (reference sequence). This CDR3 is 12 amino acids long. The CDR3 is CMVAGGAETQYF. The CDR3 region has the DNA TGCATGGTAGCGGGAGGAGCAGAGACCCAGTACTTC.

The chain uses TRBV10-3 and TRBJ2-3, with 12 bases matching TRBD2. V lost 3 bases, J lost 5 bases, and 0 bases stayed unmatched. Germline V gene sequence: CDR1 ENHRY, CDR2 SYGVKD. The CDR3 is 14 residues long. The CDR3 sequence is CAISELAGGDTQYF. The CDR3 DNA reads as TGTGCCATCAGTGAACTAGCGGGAGGAGATACGCAGTATTTT.

In its sample, this clonotype was seen a few times. The CDR3 sequence is CSVARGMDEQYF. The CDR3 region has the DNA TGCAGCGTTGCCAGGGGAATGGACGAGCAGTACTTC. The chain employs TRBV29-1 and TRBJ2-7; possibly TRBD1 for D (6 bases). Germline-derived CDR1 and CDR2 are SQVTM and ANQGSEA. The CDR3 contains 12 residues. Trimming left V 4 bases short and J 5 bases short, with 12 bases between.

The chain employs TRBV12-3 or TRBV12-4 and TRBJ2-5; 8 nucleotides agree with TRBD1. This CDR3 comprises 14 residues. The junction had 5 bases not matched to a gene; V was cut back by 4 bases and J by 4 bases. CDR3 sequence: CASSSSGGPETQYF. For the CDR3, the DNA is TGTGCCAGCAGTTCCTCAGGGGGCCCAGAGACCCAGTACTTC.

V gene TRBV6-2 or TRBV6-3 combines with J gene TRBJ2-1; no definite D call. CDR1 and CDR2 (germline): MNHEY, SVGEGT. V was trimmed by 4 bases and J by 7 bases, leaving 14 bases between them. The CDR3 covers 14 residues. Here the CDR3 reads CASSLGSGRNEQFF. In DNA form, the CDR3 reads TGTGCCAGCAGTTTGGGGTCGGGCCGGAATGAGCAGTTCTTC.

This clonotype was seen a few times. The chain recombines TRBV5-1 with TRBJ1-1, with TRBD1 matching over 7 bases. The ends lost 5 bases at V and 3 bases at J; junction bases unmatched: 10. This CDR3 has 15 amino acids. The V gene's germline CDR1 is SGHRS and CDR2 YFSETQ. The CDR3 DNA reads as TGCGCCAGCAGACCCAGGGGGGGCGAGGACACTGAAGCTTTCTTT. Translation: CASRPRGGEDTEAFF.

The chain links TRBV12-3 or TRBV12-4 to TRBJ1-3; D is ambiguous. V was pared by 6 bases and J by 4 bases, with 22 bases between. The CDR3 runs 17 residues. CDR3 protein: CASRDTSRSGFGNTIYF. Here the CDR3 DNA reads TGTGCCAGCAGAGACACCTCCCGCTCCGGGTTCGGAAACACCATATATTTT.

The genes are TRBV11-3 and TRBJ2-5; D might be TRBD1 (5 bases). This CDR3 has 13 amino acids. From germline, CDR1 is SGHNT and CDR2 YENEEA. The V end was cut by 6 bases, the J end by 0 bases, with 8 bases between. The CDR3 loop reads CASRSDNQETQYF. In DNA, the CDR3 is TGTGCCAGCAGATCGGACAACCAAGAGACCCAGTACTTC.

The chain has TRBV7-8 and TRBJ2-7, with 8 bases that match TRBD1. CDR1 and CDR2 from the germline V gene are SGHVS and FQNEAQ. V lost 5 bases to trimming and J lost 0 bases; unmatched junction nucleotides: 3. The CDR3 has 14 amino acids. For the CDR3, the DNA is TGTGCCAGCAGCCCGGACAGGGTCTCCTACGAGCAGTACTTC. It is translated as CASSPDRVSYEQYF. Combining the CDR3 with reference TRBV7-8 and TRBJ2-7 gives the whole variable domain GAGVSQSPRYKVAKRGQDVALRCDPISGHVSLFWYQQALGQGPEFLTYFQNEAQLDKSGLPSDRFFAERPEGSVSTLKIQRTQQEDSAVYLCASSPDRVSYEQYFGPGTRLTVT.

The chain has TRBV6-1 and TRBJ2-7; a possible D gene is TRBD1 (5 bases). The germline gives CDR1 MNHNS, CDR2 SASEGT. The CDR3 spans 13 residues. The germline V and J ends were trimmed by 7 bases and 2 bases, with 12 bases remaining between them. The CDR3 DNA is TGTGCCAGCACCAGGGAATATCCCTACGAGCAGTACGTC. Encoded protein: CASTREYPYEQYV.